Shown below are 9 T cell receptor beta chains from a single sample sequenced in a study of cytomegalovirus exposure and HLA in healthy donors. PCR was performed using 60 Vbeta and 13 Jbeta primers. TCRdb's copy holds only in-frame clones and misses some; the assay was immunoSEQ multiplex PCR. This table has fewer than 200,000 clones, just under 80% appearing once. The specimen was PBMCs. The source of these receptors is a man aged 30 to 39 in good health and CMV-seronegative.

The chain uses TRBV28 and TRBJ1-2, with no clear D. This CDR3 comprises 14 residues. Trimming pared 6 bases from V and 3 bases from J, leaving 14 bases between. Germline lookup yields CDR1 MDHEN and CDR2 SYDVKM. The CDR3 coding sequence is TGTGCCAGCAGCCAAATACAGACCCACTATGGCTACACCTTC. Residues: CASSQIQTHYGYTF.

The chain uses TRBV5-4 and TRBJ2-7, with TRBD2 matching over 7 bases. The CDR3 loop spans 14 amino acids. V lost 0 bases and J lost 5; bases outside the gene matches: 5. CDR1 and CDR2 (germline): SGHNT, YYREEE (reference sequence). The CDR3, as DNA: TGTGCCAGCAGCTTGGGCGGGAGTGGTGACGAGCAGTACTTC. It specifies CASSLGGSGDEQYF.

The chain combines TRBV25-1 with TRBJ2-4; 7 bases match TRBD2. There are 16 residues in the CDR3. Per the germline V gene, CDR1 is MGHDK and CDR2 is SYGVNS. V was pared by 3 bases and J by 1 base, with 6 bases of the junction left unmatched. CDR3 region: CASSDAGVWAKNIQYF. In DNA form, the CDR3 reads TGTGCCAGCAGTGATGCGGGGGTTTGGGCCAAAAACATTCAGTACTTC.

The rearrangement joins TRBV9 to TRBJ1-2, with D hard to call. With 0 bases removed from V and 3 bases from J, the gap between germline ends came to 6 bases. The CDR3 sequence is 13 residues long. Germline loops: CDR1 SGDLS, CDR2 YYNGEE. CDR3 bases: TGTGCCAGCAGCGTAGTAGCAGACTATGGCTACACCTTC. Translating gives CASSVVADYGYTF.

This chain joins TRBV9 and TRBJ2-3, with 14 bases lining up with TRBD2. V lost 3 bases and J lost 6; bases outside the gene matches: 9. This CDR3 comprises 17 residues. Looked up from germline, CDR1 is SGDLS and CDR2 is YYNGEE. Here the CDR3 reads CASSGTSGGTSGDTQYF. CDR3 DNA: TGTGCCAGCAGCGGGACTAGCGGGGGGACGAGCGGCGATACGCAGTATTTT.

The chain is built from TRBV6-5 and TRBJ1-1, with D hard to call. V was shortened by 6 bases and J by 11 bases, with 13 bases between the two germline ends. Germline V gene sequence: CDR1 MNHEY, CDR2 SVGAGI. The CDR3 is 11 residues long. Here the CDR3 DNA reads TGTGCCAGCAGCCACGAGAGGGTGGCTTTCTTT. This translates into CASSHERVAFF.

The CDR3 DNA is TGTGCCATCAGTGTCGGGGGTAACACCGGGGAGCTGTTTTTT. It yields the protein CAISVGGNTGELFF. This chain joins TRBV10-3 and TRBJ2-2; the D gene is possibly TRBD2 (6 bases). The CDR3 totals 14 residues. From germline, CDR1 is ENHRY and CDR2 SYGVKD. The V end lost 4 bases, the J end lost 2 bases, and 8 bases lay between the germline ends.

The V and J genes are TRBV9 and TRBJ2-3; 8 nucleotides line up with TRBD1. The J segment lost 6 bases and the V segment lost 0 bases, leaving 6 bases of the junction unmatched. CDR1 SGDLS and CDR2 YYNGEE come from the germline V gene. The CDR3 runs 15 residues. The CDR3 sequence: CASSVGRGQGDTQYF. The CDR3, as DNA: TGTGCCAGCAGCGTAGGCAGGGGGCAAGGGGATACGCAGTATTTT.

This clone appeared a few times. The rearrangement joins TRBV7-2 to TRBJ2-6, with a possible D match to TRBD1 (6 bases). The CDR3 runs to 18 residues. V shed 2 bases and J shed 0 bases, with 14 bases lying between them. CDR1 is SGHTA, CDR2 FQGNSA, per germline. The CDR3 loop is CASSLRTEKLSGANVLTF. In DNA, the CDR3 is TGTGCCAGCAGCTTAAGGACAGAAAAACTCTCTGGGGCCAACGTCCTGACTTTC. The full variable domain, in which reference TRBV7-2 and TRBJ2-6 provide the parts outside the CDR3, is GAGVSQSPSNKVTEKGKDVELRCDPISGHTALYWYRQSLGQGLEFLIYFQGNSAPDKSGLPSDRFSAERTGGSVSTLTIQRTQQEDSAVYLCASSLRTEKLSGANVLTFGAGSRLTVL.